There are a few counts of the clone carrying this T cell receptor beta chain. Its target is not known. A much larger clonotype is one base distant, so this may be a read error. The time point is: newly diagnosed GD, antithyroid drugs for less than 3 months. The TCR library was prepared using RNA isolated from PBMCs. Arm-PCR with iRepertoire HTBI primers amplified the CDR3 regions for these TCR beta libraries. TCRdb reprocessed the multiplex PCR reads via MiXCR and lists one record per CDR3 protein. The top ten hold approximately 7.6% of the sample, which has approximately 400,000 distinct CDR3 sequences, about 15% seen once. This entry comes from a study of regulatory T cells in long-lasting Graves disease. About the study: For a period under 3 months, newly diagnosed Graves' patients had taken antithyroid drugs. Study-level points and caveats: Whereas about 870 public clonotypes were shared by new patients, persistent patients shared more, at some 2,500.

The CDR3 runs 14 residues. CDR1 is MDHEN and CDR2 is SYDVKM in the germline V gene. Another study also made use of these data, one on T cells in Graves' hyperthyroidism and ophthalmopathy. Turning to that study: First-round RT-PCR of the TCR CDR3 relied on the HTBI primer set.

Sequenced here: peripheral blood mononuclear cells (PBMCs), sampled at new diagnosis, from a patient treated with antithyroid drugs. The chain has TRBV28 and TRBJ1-3; D call uncertain. The sequence was obtained from a woman between 40 and 55 years old with Graves disease. The CDR3: CASSLSDSGDTIYF. CDR3 sequence (DNA): TGTGCCAGCAGTTTATCTGACTCTGGAGACACCATATATTTT. Together with reference TRBV28 and TRBJ1-3, the CDR3 gives the full variable domain: DVKVTQSSRYLVKRTGEKVFLECVQDMDHENMFWYRQDPGLGLRLIYFSYDVKMKEKGDIPEGYSVSREKKERFSLILESASTNQTSMYLCASSLSDSGDTIYFGEGSWLTVV.